This entry is about one T cell receptor beta chain. Its antigen is as yet unknown. Patients with chemo-refractory metastatic non-small-cell lung cancer received focal radiation plus CTLA-4 blockade with ipilimumab. TCRdb's copy holds only in-frame clones and misses some; the assay was immunoSEQ multiplex PCR. The table records more than 80,000 clones, approximately 87% of them present only once. This sample was taken from a study of radiotherapy plus CTLA-4 blockade in lung cancer. Study-wide background: Objective responses were observed in 15% to 20% of patients, and disease control was achieved by roughly 29%.

Looked up from germline, CDR1 is KGHSH and CDR2 is LQKENI. V lost 3 bases and J 2 bases, leaving 13 bases between the germline ends. The CDR3 contains 15 residues. Regarding the study as a whole: Radiotherapy plus ipilimumab was followed by expansion in blood of tumor-derived TCR clones. Early shifts in blood T cell clones, with interferon-beta, reportedly predicted response best.

The sequences come from peripheral blood, collected from a patient treated with radiotherapy plus ipilimumab. This sequence joins TRBV18 and TRBJ1-1; TRBD1 is a possible D gene (5 bases). The sequence was obtained from a human donor with non-small cell lung cancer that progressed on radiotherapy plus ipilimumab. Some clones in this sample may be carry-over from other donors' samples. For the CDR3, the DNA is TGTGCCAGCTCACCCGGGGGGGTACTAAACACTGAAGCTTTCTTT. Protein: CASSPGGVLNTEAFF.